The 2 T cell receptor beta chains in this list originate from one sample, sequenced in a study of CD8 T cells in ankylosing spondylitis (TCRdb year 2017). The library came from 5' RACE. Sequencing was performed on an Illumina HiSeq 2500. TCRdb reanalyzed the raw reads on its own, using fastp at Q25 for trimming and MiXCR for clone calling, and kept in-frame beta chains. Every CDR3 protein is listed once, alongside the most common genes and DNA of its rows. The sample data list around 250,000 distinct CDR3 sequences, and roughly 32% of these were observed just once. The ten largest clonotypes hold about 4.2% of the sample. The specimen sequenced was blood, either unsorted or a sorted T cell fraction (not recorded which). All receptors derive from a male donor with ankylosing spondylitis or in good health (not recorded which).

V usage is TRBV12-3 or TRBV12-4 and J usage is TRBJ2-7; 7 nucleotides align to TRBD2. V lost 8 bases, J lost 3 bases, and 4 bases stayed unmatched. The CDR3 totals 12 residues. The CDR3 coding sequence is TGTGCCAGCGGGAGGGATATCTACGAGCAGTACTTC. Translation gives CASGRDIYEQYF.

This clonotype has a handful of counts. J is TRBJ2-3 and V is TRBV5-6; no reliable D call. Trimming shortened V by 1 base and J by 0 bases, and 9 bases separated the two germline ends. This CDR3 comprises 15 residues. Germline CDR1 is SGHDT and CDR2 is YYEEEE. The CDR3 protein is CASSLTPGSTDTQYF. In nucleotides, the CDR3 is TGTGCCAGCAGCTTGACCCCAGGTAGCACAGATACGCAGTATTTT.